This TCR beta chain was retrieved from a study of PD-1 blockade in classical Hodgkin lymphoma. Study summary: On a schedule of every 2 weeks, patients received nivolumab 3 mg/kg intravenously.

Profiling relied on immunoSEQ multiplex PCR, and the TCRdb table lists in-frame clones only, not all of them. In the table there are tens of thousands of clones, more than 60% of which are singletons. Turning to this clone: Its antigen remains unidentified.

The CDR3 is 15 residues long. Germline V gene data show CDR1 as SGHVS and CDR2 as FQNEAQ. Trimming left V 5 bases short and J 3 bases short, with 17 bases between. Relapses following autologous stem cell transplantation were seen in all patients, with brentuximab vedotin exposure varying. Magnetic depletion of unwanted cells isolated CD4+ T cells from thawed PBMCs. Study outcomes and limitations: Baseline diversity was lower in partial responders and progressors than complete responders. Those patients who began receiving nivolumab less than 1 year after ASCT had lower diversity, and they were excluded. Newly diagnosed patients were reported to exhibit reduced baseline TCR diversity relative to healthy donors.

V gene TRBV7-8 combines with J gene TRBJ2-7, with a weak D call TRBD1 (6 bases). This clonotype originated in a human donor with classical Hodgkin lymphoma. The source material was CD4+ T cells from blood, sampled at baseline. DNA of the CDR3: TGTGCCAGCAGCCCAAATGGACAGTTTTTCTACGAGCAGTACTTC. This codes for CASSPNGQFFYEQYF.